This T cell receptor beta chain was identified in a study of blood T cell repertoires in COVID-19. About the study: Samples representing acute and convalescent COVID-19 were sourced from the United States, Italy and Spain. T cells, B-cell-depleted T cells, or PBMCs supplied cDNA or gDNA.

Methods used by the authors: Estimates of nucleated cell counts were drawn from the amplification of reference gene primers. The method was immunoSEQ multiplex PCR; TCRdb's version includes in-frame clones alone and lacks a portion of them. Clonal size and the V and J genes are those of that table, whereas D and trimming came from the DNA. The repertoire holds around 100,000 clones, with approximately 89% as singletons. The receptor comes from a middle-aged man with acute or convalescent COVID-19. Sequencing was done on a sample of peripheral blood.

In nucleotides, the CDR3 is TGCGCCAGCAGTCAATCCGGGTGTAGCAATCAGCCCCAGCATTTT. Encoded protein: CASSQSGCSNQPQHF. The gene calls are TRBV23-1 and TRBJ1-5; no clear D. TRBV23-1 is labeled an ORF, and its function is uncertain. The CDR3 covers 15 residues. The V end lost 0 bases, the J end lost 0 bases, and 6 bases lay between the germline ends.